These 22 T cell receptor beta chains came from one sample sequenced in a study of OX40 agonist ivuxolimab in advanced cancers. The data were produced by immunoSEQ multiplex PCR, yet TCRdb's version contains in-frame clones alone and is incomplete. The sample contains around 70,000 clones, around 82% of which appear only once. The specimen comprised CD4+ or CD8+ T cells sorted from blood, sampled in a trial of the OX40 agonist ivuxolimab. The origin of the receptors is an adult with an advanced solid tumor such as melanoma, head and neck, liver or kidney cancer.

This sequence joins TRBV7-3 and TRBJ2-7; 8 bases fit TRBD1. The trim removed 2 bases at V and 7 bases at J, leaving 13 bases unmatched. Germline values: CDR1 SGHTA, CDR2 FQGTGA. The CDR3 covers 16 residues. Here the CDR3 DNA reads TGTGCCAGCAGCTTAGCTCCCGGACAGGGATGGGGGGAGCAGTACTTC. It codes for CASSLAPGQGWGEQYF.

The genes are TRBV6-4 and TRBJ2-2; 7 bases are a match to TRBD2. The CDR3 is 14 amino acids. V gave up 4 bases and J gave up 5 bases; unmatched junction bases: 4. Looked up from germline, CDR1 is MRHNA and CDR2 is SNTAGT. Here the CDR3 reads CASSVRERTGELFF. CDR3 bases: TGTGCCAGCAGTGTGCGGGAGCGGACCGGGGAGCTGTTTTTT.

J is TRBJ2-7 and V is TRBV29-1; D may match TRBD1 or TRBD2 (6 bases each). Trimming shortened V by 7 bases and J by 3 bases, and 19 bases separated the two germline ends. The CDR3 spans 14 residues. Germline CDR1 is SQVTM and CDR2 is ANQGSEA. CDR3 residues: CSAVYSGAYYEQYF. The DNA of the CDR3 is TGCAGCGCTGTATATTCGGGGGCCTACTACGAGCAGTACTTC.

The chain couples TRBV4-1 to TRBJ2-3, with a possible D match to TRBD2 (5 bases). Trimming shortened V by 0 bases and J by 4 bases, and 17 bases separated the two germline ends. CDR3 size: 17 residues. The germline V gene has CDR1 MGHRA and CDR2 YSYEKL. CDR3 residues: CASSQETTRGSADTQYF. In DNA, the CDR3 is TGCGCCAGCAGCCAAGAAACAACTCGGGGTAGCGCAGATACGCAGTATTTT.

The chain combines TRBV28 with TRBJ2-7; 7 bases are a match to TRBD1. CDR1 MDHEN and CDR2 SYDVKM come from the germline V gene. The junction had 8 bases not matched to a gene; V was cut back by 2 bases and J by 4 bases. The CDR3 totals 15 residues. Written as DNA, the CDR3 is TGTGCCAGCAGTTTAAGGTATAGGGGGCTGTACGAGCAGTACTTC. It specifies CASSLRYRGLYEQYF.

In its sample, this clone was seen once. This chain uses TRBV7-6 with TRBJ2-7; 11 bases are a match to TRBD1. Germline assignment: CDR1 SGHVS and CDR2 FNYEAQ. There are 15 residues in the CDR3. Losses at the gene ends were 5 bases for V and 5 bases for J; bases not matched to a gene: 8. The CDR3, as DNA: TGTGCCAGCAGCCCCTCCGGACAGGGGGCGAACGAGCAGTACTTC. Amino acid sequence: CASSPSGQGANEQYF.

On this clone itself: The junction shows a germline mismatch at one end, possibly a read error. V gene TRBV5-1 combines with J gene TRBJ2-1; 10 bases line up with TRBD2. From germline, CDR1 is SGHRS and CDR2 YFSETQ. This CDR3 comprises 16 residues. The CDR3 sequence: CASSLVGLASSNEQFF. The CDR3 nucleotides read TGCGCCAGCAGCTTGGTGGGACTAGCGTCCTCCAATGAGCAGTTCTTC.

This clone was seen a handful of times. CDR3 residues: CASRPQGTEAFF. The CDR3 nucleotides read TGTGCCAGCAGACCTCAGGGAACTGAAGCTTTCTTT. V and J are TRBV7-2 and TRBJ1-1; D perhaps matches TRBD1 (5 bases). From germline, CDR1 is SGHTA and CDR2 FQGNSA. Trimming stripped 6 bases from V and 5 bases from J, with 10 bases between. This CDR3 contains 12 residues.

This chain connects TRBV19 to TRBJ1-5; D is undetermined. CDR3 length: 15 amino acids. Germline-derived CDR1 and CDR2 are LNHDA and SQIVND (reference sequence). V lost 5 bases to trimming and J lost 7 bases, with 18 bases between them. The chain's CDR3 is CASSLRSRVRQPQHF. The CDR3 coding sequence is TGTGCCAGTAGTCTAAGGTCGCGGGTAAGGCAGCCCCAGCATTTT.

The chain employs TRBV5-6 and TRBJ2-5, with D maybe TRBD2 (5 bases). The DNA end favors TRBJ2-7, so the J call may be wrong. Per the germline V gene, CDR1 is SGHDT and CDR2 is YYEEEE. This CDR3 has 15 residues. CDR3 sequence (DNA): TGTGCCAGCAGCTTGTATGGTCGGGGCTCCTACGAGCAGTACTTC. Its translation: CASSLYGRGSYEQYF.

This CDR3 is CASSKLVGGANYGYTF. CDR3 sequence (DNA): TGTGCCAGCAGCAAATTGGTGGGGGGCGCTAACTATGGCTACACCTTC. The rearrangement joins TRBV28 to TRBJ1-2, with D perhaps matching TRBD1 (6 bases). The CDR3 spans 16 residues. Germline CDR1 MDHEN, CDR2 SYDVKM. V was shortened by 6 bases and J by 0 bases, with 17 bases between the two germline ends.

This clone was recorded a few times. The chain uses TRBV15 and TRBJ2-7; 11 bases match TRBD2. The junction had 5 bases not matched to a gene; V was cut back by 4 bases and J by 3 bases. Germline V gene data show CDR1 as LNHNV and CDR2 as YYDKDF (reference sequence). The CDR3 loop spans 15 amino acids. The CDR3 nucleotides are TGTGCCACCAGCACCGGGACTAGCGGCCTCTACGAGCAGTACTTC. Residues: CATSTGTSGLYEQYF.

The CDR3 protein is CASSLSGGKEEQFF. CDR3 coding DNA: TGTGCCAGCAGCTTATCCGGCGGTAAGGAGGAGCAGTTCTTC. The chain uses TRBV7-6 and TRBJ2-1; D ambiguous. Germline V gene sequence: CDR1 SGHVS, CDR2 FNYEAQ. CDR3 length equals 14 residues. Trimming removed 2 bases at V and 10 bases at J, with 15 bases between.

V usage is TRBV6-5 and J usage is TRBJ1-1; D might be TRBD1 (5 bases). The CDR3 length is 14 residues. Between the trimmed V and J ends, which lost 7 bases and 5 bases, there was a span of 17 bases. The germline V gene has CDR1 MNHEY and CDR2 SVGAGI. This chain's CDR3 is CASKPSGKGTEAFF. The CDR3 DNA reads as TGTGCCAGCAAACCATCAGGGAAGGGGACTGAAGCTTTCTTT.

The chain couples TRBV27 to TRBJ1-1; 11 nucleotides align to TRBD1. This CDR3 has 16 residues. The germline CDR1 and CDR2 sequences are MNHEY and SMNVEV (reference sequence). Trimming removed 2 bases from V and 4 bases from J; junction bases left unmatched: 6. The DNA of the CDR3 is TGTGCCAGCAGTTTAGGCAGGGGGACAGGGGGCACTGAAGCTTTCTTT. As protein: CASSLGRGTGGTEAFF.

V and J are TRBV18 and TRBJ2-3; D tentatively reads TRBD1 or TRBD2 (5 bases each). V was cut by 4 bases and J by 9 bases, with 20 bases left in between. The CDR3 totals 15 residues. Per germline, CDR1 KGHSH and CDR2 LQKENI. CDR3 sequence (DNA): TGTGCCAGCTCACAGAATCCGGGACCAGAGAAAACGCAGTATTTT. It yields the protein CASSQNPGPEKTQYF.

V usage is TRBV4-2 and J usage is TRBJ1-5, with D possibly matching TRBD1 (5 bases). CDR3 length equals 14 residues. Trimming removed 3 bases from V and 4 bases from J, with 10 bases in between. CDR1 and CDR2 (germline): LGHNA, YNFKEQ. CDR3 region: CASSHRDGNQPQHF. In DNA, the CDR3 is TGTGCCAGCAGCCACCGGGACGGAAATCAGCCCCAGCATTTT.

This chain joins TRBV5-4 and TRBJ2-5; TRBD2 aligns across 13 bases. This CDR3 region has 15 residues. Germline CDR1 is SGHNT and CDR2 is YYREEE (reference sequence). J lost 2 bases, V lost 4 bases, and 2 bases had no gene match. In DNA form, the CDR3 reads TGTGCCAGCAGCCAGACTAGCGGGAGGCAAGAGACCCAGTACTTC. Translating it yields CASSQTSGRQETQYF.

The CDR3 sequence is CASSPDVDTQYF. Here the CDR3 DNA reads TGTGCCAGCAGCCCCGACGTGGATACGCAGTATTTT. The chain is built from TRBV7-9 and TRBJ2-3; no clear D gene. CDR1 is SEHNR, CDR2 FQNEAQ, per germline (reference sequence). V lost 5 bases and J lost 6, with 9 bases in between. This CDR3 spans 12 amino acids.

The chain links TRBV6-6 to TRBJ2-1; 9 bases agree with TRBD2. The J segment lost 6 bases and the V segment lost 8 bases, leaving 8 bases of the junction unmatched. The CDR3 extends over 14 amino acids. Germline values: CDR1 MNHNY, CDR2 SVGAGI (reference sequence). The CDR3 DNA is TGTGCCAGCGGGAGACTAGCGGAGGGCAATGAGCAGTTCTTC. Amino acids: CASGRLAEGNEQFF.

The rearrangement links TRBV18 to TRBJ2-5, with a tentative D call TRBD2 (6 bases). The V and J ends lost 3 bases and 7 bases respectively, with 30 bases between them. The CDR3 extends over 19 amino acids. CDR1 and CDR2 (germline): KGHSH, LQKENI. CDR3 residues: CASSPYGAGRAGPWWTQYF. The CDR3 region has the DNA TGTGCCAGCTCACCCTACGGCGCAGGGCGAGCGGGCCCCTGGTGGACCCAGTACTTC.

The V and J genes are TRBV6-1 and TRBJ1-1; D gene unclear. The CDR3 totals 16 residues. V was clipped by 4 bases and J by 0 bases, with 15 bases between them. Germline loops: CDR1 MNHNS, CDR2 SASEGT. CDR3 bases: TGTGCCAGCAGTGGCGTACCGCCAACTATGAACACTGAAGCTTTCTTT. Translation: CASSGVPPTMNTEAFF.